This T cell receptor beta chain was captured by sequencing in a study of patients and donors after allogeneic stem cell transplantation (dated by TCRdb to 2020 to 2022). Library prep was done by RT-PCR. For sequencing, a NextSeq 550 was employed. The public reads were run again by TCRdb, first through fastp at Q25 and then through MiXCR, and only productive beta chains were kept. CDR3 protein sequences are deduplicated, and each keeps its most common genes and DNA. The sample profile shows roughly 180,000 distinct CDR3 sequences; approximately 41% of them were found once. Clones ranked in the top ten supply 33% of the sample. Regarding this clonotype: This receptor's antigen is unknown. No quality values exist for individual bases; no much larger clone is one base distant.

Taken from the germline V gene (reference sequence), the CDR1 and CDR2 loops are DFQATT and SNEGSKA. Inclusive of the bounding cysteine and phenylalanine, the CDR3 is 14 residues long. Here the CDR3 DNA is all that survives: 42 bases in frame from base 1. The junction carries 21 bases between V and J, which are trimmed by 5 bases and 8 bases respectively. Input material: blood, either unsorted or a sorted T cell fraction (not recorded which). The V gene is TRBV20-1 and the J gene is TRBJ1-2, with a weak D call of TRBD1 (5 bases match). The source is a human donor who was either an allogeneic HSCT recipient or a stem cell or donor lymphocyte infusion donor (not recorded which). It is not recorded whose cells these are; they may come from a transplant donor. The CDR3 in this case is CSALPGTAGRGYTF. The bases are TGCAGTGCTCTCCCCGGGACGGCCGGCCGGGGCTACACCTTC.